This TCR beta chain was retrieved from a study of early T cells in non-severe SARS-CoV-2 infection. In regard to this clonotype: Being one base from a much bigger clone, this may be a read error.

CDR3 length equals 14 residues. CDR1 and CDR2 (germline): MNHNY, SVGAGI (reference sequence). Via MiXCR, TCRdb re-called the 5' RACE reads, giving one row per CDR3 protein. The sample holds about 58,000 distinct CDR3 sequences; more than 10% are singletons and the top ten take 1% to 1.5%. V and J are TRBV6-6 and TRBJ2-1; perhaps TRBD1 as D (7 bases). The sample here was whole blood, taken at baseline. The sequence was collected from an adult who was a healthcare worker with PCR-confirmed SARS-CoV-2 infection or an uninfected control (not recorded which). The donor label of this sample is uncertain. The CDR3 reads CASSIQGGTNEQLF. In nucleotides, the CDR3 is TGTGCCAGCTCCATCCAGGGGGGAACTAATGAGCAGCTCTTC.